Listed below are T cell receptor beta chains from one sample, sequenced in a study of T-cell memory formation after mild COVID-19. TCRdb fed the 5' RACE reads into MiXCR, producing one record per CDR3 protein. The sample holds roughly 130,000 distinct CDR3 sequences, more than 15% seen once. The sequencing input was PBMCs or a T cell subset sorted from them (not recorded which). These receptor sequences come from an adult woman who had mild COVID-19 (a few samples of this study predate the infection). Cell type and time point are not known. CDR3s include the opening cysteine and the closing phenylalanine or tryptophan. D genes are given only for firm matches. The listing skips clone size in some rows; elsewhere it reads once, few, many or a size class.

j_call	clone_size	cdr3_length	d_call	v_call	cdr3_aa	cdr3_nt
TRBJ2-5	.	14	.	TRBV15	CATSRVTRQETQYF	TGTGCCACCAGCAGAGTTACCAGACAAGAGACCCAGTACTTC
TRBJ2-3	.	15	TRBD1	TRBV7-2	CASKLRGTGPNTQYF	TGTGCCAGTAAGCTTAGAGGGACAGGACCGAATACGCAGTATTTT
TRBJ2-1	few	15	TRBD1	TRBV27	CASSLSGQGWNEQFF	TGTGCCAGCAGTTTATCGGGACAGGGTTGGAATGAGCAGTTCTTC
TRBJ2-2	.	14	.	TRBV2	CASIAGGITGELFF	TGTGCCAGCATTGCGGGCGGAATCACCGGGGAGCTGTTTTTT
TRBJ2-1	.	15	TRBD2	TRBV7-8	CASSPGLAGGREQFF	TGTGCCAGCAGCCCGGGACTAGCGGGAGGGCGGGAGCAGTTCTTC
TRBJ2-1	.	17	TRBD2	TRBV9	CASSVSVSGRGYNEQFF	TGTGCCAGCAGCGTATCGGTTAGCGGGAGGGGCTACAATGAGCAGTTCTTC
TRBJ2-3	.	16	.	TRBV7-9	CASSLGRIVGTDTQYF	TGTGCCAGCAGCTTAGGAAGAATCGTCGGCACAGATACGCAGTATTTT
TRBJ2-7	few	14	.	TRBV5-5	CASRLMGAEGEQYF	TGTGCCAGCAGGCTAATGGGGGCCGAAGGCGAGCAGTACTTC
TRBJ1-1	once	13	.	TRBV30	CAWSGTVNTEAFF	TGTGCCTGGAGTGGGACGGTGAACACTGAAGCTTTCTTT
TRBJ1-6	.	12	.	TRBV5-1	CASSSDNSPLHF	TGCGCCAGCAGCTCCGATAATTCACCCCTCCACTTT
TRBJ2-1	few	13	.	TRBV4-1	CASSQEFVYEQFF	TGCGCCAGCAGCCAAGAGTTTGTCTATGAGCAGTTCTTC
TRBJ1-6	few	18	TRBD1	TRBV6-5	CASSYSHRDRRYNSPLHF	TGTGCCAGCAGTTACTCTCACAGGGACAGGAGATATAATTCACCCCTCCACTTT
TRBJ2-3	.	14	.	TRBV12-3/TRBV12-4	CASSTPESTDTQYF	TGTGCCAGCAGTACCCCGGAGAGCACAGATACGCAGTATTTT
TRBJ2-2	.	11	.	TRBV30	CAWRSAGELFF	TGTGCCTGGAGATCAGCCGGGGAGCTGTTTTTT
TRBJ2-3	.	17	TRBD2	TRBV28	CASSPPAGGGSTDTQYF	TGTGCCAGCAGCCCTCCTGCGGGCGGGGGATCCACAGATACGCAGTATTTT
TRBJ2-3	.	14	TRBD1	TRBV27	CASSVGTGKNTQYF	TGTGCCAGCAGTGTCGGGACAGGAAAAAATACGCAGTATTTT
TRBJ2-5	few	14	.	TRBV4-1	CASSQVKLEETQYF	TGCGCCAGCAGCCAAGTGAAACTCGAAGAGACCCAGTACTTC
TRBJ2-7	.	15	.	TRBV6-5	CASSYDSLLGYEQYF	TGTGCCAGCAGTTACGACAGCCTACTTGGCTACGAGCAGTACTTC
TRBJ2-2	few	15	.	TRBV20-1	CSASPGQWDTGELFF	TGCAGTGCTAGCCCGGGACAATGGGACACCGGGGAGCTGTTTTTT
TRBJ2-1	few	13	TRBD1	TRBV6-1	CASREPRDSEQFF	TGTGCCAGCAGAGAACCTCGGGACAGTGAACAGTTCTTC
TRBJ2-3	few	13	.	TRBV7-2	CASSPSRTDTQYF	TGTGCCAGCAGTCCATCTCGCACAGATACGCAGTATTTT
TRBJ2-7	.	14	.	TRBV7-2	CASSSSTGSYEQYF	TGTGCCAGCAGCTCGTCGACTGGATCCTACGAGCAGTACTTC
TRBJ2-7	many	11	.	TRBV18	CASSQGYEQYF	TGTGCCAGCTCACAGGGGTACGAGCAGTACTTC
TRBJ1-3	few	13	.	TRBV20-1	CSAFHSSGNTIYF	TGCAGTGCTTTCCATTCCTCTGGAAACACCATATATTTT
TRBJ2-3	.	15	TRBD1	TRBV7-2	CASSFAGQGIDTQYF	TGTGCCAGCAGCTTTGCGGGACAGGGTATAGATACGCAGTATTTT
TRBJ2-5	.	15	TRBD1	TRBV6-2/TRBV6-3	CASSYRGTGLETQYF	TGTGCCAGCAGTTACAGAGGGACAGGGTTAGAGACCCAGTACTTC
TRBJ1-6	few	14	.	TRBV6-6	CASSWDTLNSPLHF	TGTGCCAGCAGCTGGGACACACTTAATTCACCCCTCCACTTT
TRBJ2-7	.	14	TRBD1	TRBV18	CASSGTGVWYEQYF	TGTGCCAGCTCCGGGACAGGGGTATGGTACGAGCAGTACTTC
TRBJ1-4	.	19	TRBD1	TRBV7-9	CASSPRPKGPRGRYEKLFF	TGTGCCAGCAGCCCCCGTCCCAAAGGTCCCAGGGGGCGATATGAAAAACTGTTTTTT
TRBJ1-2	few	14	.	TRBV7-8	CASSLVGGGYGYTF	TGTGCCAGCAGCTTAGTAGGGGGTGGCTATGGCTACACCTTC
TRBJ1-2	few	11	.	TRBV20-1	CSARDLADYTF	TGCAGTGCTAGAGATCTCGCAGACTACACCTTC
TRBJ2-1	.	14	.	TRBV7-7	CASSLQPVDDEQFF	TGTGCTAGCAGCTTACAACCCGTCGACGATGAGCAGTTCTTC
TRBJ2-1	many	13	.	TRBV5-6	CASSSGVGYEQFF	TGTGCCAGCAGCTCCGGGGTAGGCTATGAGCAGTTCTTC
TRBJ2-7	few	14	.	TRBV12-3/TRBV12-4	CASSLYGGPYEQYF	TGTGCCAGCAGTTTATATGGGGGTCCCTACGAGCAGTACTTC
TRBJ1-5	few	16	TRBD1	TRBV7-9	CASSLAGTGHLVAQHF	TGTGCCAGCAGCTTAGCCGGGACAGGGCACCTTGTCGCCCAGCATTTT
TRBJ1-5	.	18	.	TRBV11-2	CASSLGGRGVYSNQPQHF	TGTGCCAGCAGCTTAGGGGGCAGGGGTGTCTATAGCAATCAGCCCCAGCATTTT
TRBJ1-5	.	12	.	TRBV7-9	CASSRGEQPQHF	TGTGCCAGCAGCCGCGGGGAGCAGCCCCAGCATTTT
TRBJ2-3	many	15	.	TRBV29-1	CSVEDGRVATDTQYF	TGCAGCGTTGAAGATGGGCGCGTGGCAACAGATACGCAGTATTTT
TRBJ1-1	few	15	TRBD1	TRBV7-8	CASSLVKGGRTEAFF	TGTGCCAGCAGCTTAGTGAAAGGGGGCAGGACTGAAGCTTTCTTT
TRBJ2-3	few	16	TRBD2	TRBV5-5	CASSASRLAGADTQYF	TGTGCCAGCAGCGCCTCCCGACTAGCGGGAGCAGATACGCAGTATTTT
TRBJ2-7	few	13	.	TRBV18	CASSPMKDYEQYF	TGTGCCAGCTCACCAATGAAGGACTACGAGCAGTACTTC
TRBJ2-1	few	14	.	TRBV15	CATSRDGFGGEQFF	TGTGCCACCAGCAGAGATGGGTTTGGGGGTGAGCAGTTCTTC
TRBJ2-1	few	16	TRBD2	TRBV7-2	CASSFTSGRAYNEQFF	TGTGCCAGCAGCTTTACTAGCGGGAGGGCCTACAATGAGCAGTTCTTC
TRBJ2-3	few	14	.	TRBV6-2/TRBV6-3	CASGWAGATDTQYF	TGTGCCAGCGGCTGGGCAGGGGCCACAGATACGCAGTATTTT
TRBJ2-2	many	15	TRBD2	TRBV29-1	CSVESGGANTGELFF	TGCAGCGTTGAATCGGGGGGAGCGAACACCGGGGAGCTGTTTTTT
TRBJ1-3	.	15	.	TRBV2	CASTYSKFSGNTIYF	TGTGCCAGCACTTACAGCAAATTCTCTGGAAACACCATATATTTT
TRBJ2-1	.	16	.	TRBV7-6	CASSFRDSGGWDEQFF	TGTGCCAGCAGCTTCCGGGACAGCGGGGGATGGGATGAGCAGTTCTTC
TRBJ1-6	.	15	.	TRBV9	CASSVGGSYNSPLHF	TGTGCCAGCAGCGTAGGGGGGTCTTATAATTCACCCCTCCACTTT
TRBJ2-7	few	15	TRBD1	TRBV12-3/TRBV12-4	CASSNRDRGPYEQYF	TGTGCCAGCAGTAACCGGGACAGGGGACCCTACGAGCAGTACTTC
TRBJ1-1	few	13	.	TRBV7-8	CASSLATNTEAFF	TGTGCCAGCAGCTTAGCGACGAACACTGAAGCTTTCTTT
TRBJ2-2	.	14	.	TRBV4-2	CASSQRGNTGELFF	TGTGCCAGCAGCCAACGAGGAAACACCGGGGAGCTGTTTTTT
TRBJ2-3	few	13	TRBD1	TRBV4-3	CASSMDRADTQYF	TGCGCCAGCAGCATGGACAGGGCGGATACGCAGTATTTT